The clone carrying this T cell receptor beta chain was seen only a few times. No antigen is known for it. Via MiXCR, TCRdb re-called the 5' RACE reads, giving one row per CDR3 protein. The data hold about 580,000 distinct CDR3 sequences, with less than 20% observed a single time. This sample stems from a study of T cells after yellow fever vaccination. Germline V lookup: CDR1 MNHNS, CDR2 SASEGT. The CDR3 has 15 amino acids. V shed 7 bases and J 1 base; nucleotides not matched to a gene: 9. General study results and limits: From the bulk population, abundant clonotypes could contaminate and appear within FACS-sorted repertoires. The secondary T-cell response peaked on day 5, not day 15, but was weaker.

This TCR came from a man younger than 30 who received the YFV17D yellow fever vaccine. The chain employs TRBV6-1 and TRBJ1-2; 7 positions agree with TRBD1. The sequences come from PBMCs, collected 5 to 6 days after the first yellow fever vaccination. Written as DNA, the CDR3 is TGTGCCAGCAACCCGACAGGGTGGCGTAACTATGGCTACACCTTC. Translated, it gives CASNPTGWRNYGYTF.